The clone carrying this T cell receptor beta chain was counted only a few times. Antigen specificity is unknown. RNA transcripts gave rise to amplified TCR beta CDR3 regions. The TCR CDR3 first-round RT-PCR relied on the HTBI primer set. Each CDR3 protein gets one entry after TCRdb re-called the multiplex PCR reads with MiXCR. The sample holds approximately 24,000 distinct CDR3 sequences; about 53% are singletons and the top ten take 25%. The V gene lost 0 bases and the J gene lost 5 bases, with 14 bases spanning the gap. CDR1 is LNHNV, CDR2 YYDKDF, per germline (reference sequence). This CDR3 region has 16 residues. The sample comes from a study of T cells in Graves' hyperthyroidism and ophthalmopathy. Findings and caveats of the study: Most expanded thyroid clonotypes above 0.001 also appeared in blood.

The sample was blood. This TCR came from a woman between 40 and 55 years old with Graves' hyperthyroidism that later progressed to Graves' ophthalmopathy. The V and J genes are TRBV15 and TRBJ2-1, with no clear D. The CDR3 nucleotides read TGTGCCACCAGCAGAGAGGGTAGGGCTATCCACAATGAGCAGTTCTTC. Amino acids: CATSREGRAIHNEQFF. The entire variable domain, with the rest obtained from reference TRBV15 and TRBJ2-1, is as follows: DAMVIQNPRYQVTQFGKPVTLSCSQTLNHNVMYWYQQKSSQAPKLLFHYYDKDFNNEADTPDNFQSRRPNTSFCFLDIRSPGLGDTAMYLCATSREGRAIHNEQFFGPGTRLTVL.